Presented here are 9 T cell receptor beta chains from one specimen sequenced in a study of blood T cell repertoires in COVID-19 (dated by TCRdb to about 2020). The library relied on the immunoSEQ multiplex PCR assay. TCRdb provides this immuneACCESS table in a form limited to in-frame rearrangements. Some clones are lacking; in checked studies, under half of them reflect an unresolved V gene, and why the rest are absent is not known. For this sample the table gives about 100,000 clones, of which approximately 87% were detected only once. Of the sample, about 13% falls within the top ten clones. Sequenced material: peripheral blood. The receptors were sampled from a human donor in a cohort sampled during active COVID-19.

The V and J genes are TRBV3-1 (or the pseudogene TRBV3-2) and TRBJ2-3; 12 bases map to TRBD2. J gave up 4 bases and V 4 bases, and 6 bases lay outside the gene matches. The germline CDR1 and CDR2 sequences are LGHDT and YNNKEL (reference sequence). This CDR3 spans 16 amino acids. The CDR3 spells CASSPSSGRGSDTQYF. In DNA, the CDR3 is TGTGCCAGCAGCCCCTCTAGCGGGAGGGGGTCAGATACGCAGTATTTT.

The chain links TRBV18 to TRBJ2-6, with 11 bases identical to TRBD1. The V and J ends lost 5 bases and 1 base, in that order; junction bases with no gene match: 4. The germline V gene has CDR1 KGHSH and CDR2 LQKENI. This CDR3 has 17 residues. The CDR3 here is CASSTGQGASGANVLTF. CDR3 bases: TGTGCCAGCTCAACAGGACAGGGGGCATCTGGGGCCAACGTCCTGACTTTC.

The chain employs TRBV7-9 and TRBJ1-1, with D unclear. V dropped 5 bases and J dropped 5 bases, with 18 bases sitting between them. Germline V gene lookup returns CDR1 SEHNR and CDR2 FQNEAQ (reference sequence). This CDR3 has 15 amino acids. Written as DNA, the CDR3 is TGTGCCAGCAGCCCTCCGCCCGGGGTAGGGACTGAAGCTTTCTTT. Protein: CASSPPPGVGTEAFF.

The J gene is TRBJ2-3, the V gene TRBV7-2; TRBD2 aligns across 11 bases. CDR1 is SGHTA, CDR2 FQGNSA, per germline. This CDR3 is built from 14 residues. J lost 7 bases, V lost 5 bases, and 5 bases had no gene match. The CDR3 region is CASSTLAGAYTQYF. The DNA of the CDR3 is TGTGCCAGCAGCACACTAGCGGGGGCGTATACGCAGTATTTT.

The chain combines TRBV4-3 with TRBJ2-7; 9 bases agree with TRBD1. V lost 5 bases to trimming and J lost 7 bases; unmatched junction nucleotides: 6. Germline CDR1 LGHNA, CDR2 YSLEER. This CDR3 spans 13 amino acids. DNA of the CDR3: TGCGCCAGCAGCTGGGACAGGGTTGGAGAGCAGTACTTC. Protein: CASSWDRVGEQYF.

The rearrangement links TRBV7-2 to TRBJ2-3; no clear D gene. V lost 3 bases and J 2 bases, leaving 9 bases between the germline ends. Germline values: CDR1 SGHTA, CDR2 FQGNSA. The CDR3 spans 14 residues. The CDR3 sequence is CASSLGFYTDTQYF. Here the CDR3 DNA reads TGTGCCAGCAGCTTGGGCTTTTACACAGATACGCAGTATTTT.

This clone was found a few times. The chain couples TRBV4-1 to TRBJ1-5, with TRBD1 matching 7 bases. The CDR3 spans 15 residues. V trimming: 3 bases; J trimming: 4 bases; junction bases outside the gene matches: 6. Germline CDR1 MGHRA, CDR2 YSYEKL. The CDR3 DNA reads as TGCGCCAGCAGCCAGGACCGGGACAGAAATCAGCCCCAGCATTTT. Translation: CASSQDRDRNQPQHF.

The V and J genes are TRBV9 and TRBJ2-3; 9 nucleotides agree with TRBD2. The germline V gene encodes CDR1 SGDLS and CDR2 YYNGEE. V was pared by 7 bases and J by 6 bases, with 12 bases of the junction left unmatched. There are 15 residues in the CDR3. The CDR3 DNA follows: TGTGCCAGCTCGTATAGCGGGGGAACTGTCGATACGCAGTATTTT. It translates to CASSYSGGTVDTQYF.

This chain joins TRBV2 and TRBJ1-2; tentatively, D is TRBD1 (6 bases). Trimming cost V 6 bases and J 6 bases, with 17 bases left between them. CDR1 and CDR2 from the germline V gene are SNHLY and FYNNEI. This CDR3 contains 14 residues. The CDR3 region has the DNA TGTGCCAGCAGCCTTCTGACAGGTATCAATGGCTACACCTTC. Translation gives CASSLLTGINGYTF.